These 6 T cell receptor beta chains originate from one sample sequenced in a study of blood T cell repertoires in COVID-19. The repertoire was sequenced with immunoSEQ multiplex PCR; TCRdb's copy has only in-frame clones and lacks some. The sample lists roughly 200,000 clones, 75% to 90% occurring once. The sequenced sample was peripheral blood. The receptors were sampled from a woman aged 60-70 years with acute or convalescent COVID-19.

This rearrangement joins TRBV14 to TRBJ2-1; TRBD2 matches 11 bases. CDR1 is SGHDN and CDR2 is FVKESK in the germline V gene. V lost 2 bases and J lost 8; bases outside the gene matches: 20. This CDR3 contains 20 residues. The CDR3 nucleotides read TGTGCCAGCAGCCAACGGGCTCTCACCGGACTAGCGGGTGACTGGGATGAGCAGTTCTTC. The encoded protein is CASSQRALTGLAGDWDEQFF.

The V gene is TRBV7-9, the J gene TRBJ1-2, with TRBD1 matching over 9 bases. The CDR3 runs to 18 residues. J gave up 3 bases and V 4 bases, and 15 bases lay outside the gene matches. Germline V gene sequence: CDR1 SEHNR, CDR2 FQNEAQ (reference sequence). The CDR3 DNA reads as TGTGCCAGCAGCTCATTCCGGGACAGGGCCGGACTCTACTATGGCTACACCTTC. Its translation: CASSSFRDRAGLYYGYTF.

The chain has TRBV19 and TRBJ2-3; a possible D gene is TRBD2 (6 bases). The CDR3 extends over 16 amino acids. Trimming removed 5 bases at V and 4 bases at J, with 19 bases between. The germline CDR1 and CDR2 sequences are LNHDA and SQIVND (reference sequence). The CDR3 sequence: CASSSFGTRDADTQYF. The CDR3 region has the DNA TGTGCCAGTAGTTCCTTCGGGACTCGGGATGCAGATACGCAGTATTTT.

The chain recombines TRBV30 with TRBJ2-5, with 9 bases lining up with TRBD2. The CDR3 loop spans 13 amino acids. Per the germline V gene, CDR1 is GTSNPN and CDR2 is SVGIG (reference sequence). The junction had 2 bases not matched to a gene; V was cut back by 1 base and J by 5 bases. The CDR3 DNA sequence: TGTGCCTGGAGTGCGACTAGCGGTGAGACCCAGTACTTC. Translated, it gives CAWSATSGETQYF.

The J gene is TRBJ2-1, the V gene TRBV24-1; tentative D call: TRBD2 (7 bases). CDR3 length: 16 amino acids. CDR1 and CDR2 (germline): KGHDR, SFDVKD. The V gene lost 1 base and the J gene lost 6 bases, with 15 bases spanning the gap. The CDR3 loop reads CATSDLGGARINEQFF. CDR3 DNA sequence: TGTGCCACCAGTGATTTAGGGGGGGCCAGGATCAATGAGCAGTTCTTC.

This chain joins TRBV19 and TRBJ1-2; possibly TRBD1 for D (5 bases). This CDR3 comprises 14 residues. V dropped 3 bases and J dropped 6 bases, with 14 bases sitting between them. The germline CDR1 and CDR2 sequences are LNHDA and SQIVND (reference sequence). CDR3 bases: TGTGCCAGTAGTATGTCGAGCAGGGCACATGGCTACACCTTC. Translated, it gives CASSMSSRAHGYTF.